The 30 T cell receptor beta chains in this list originate from one sample, sequenced in a study of blood T cells in healthy people across ages. Using a J-beta primer mix together with a sample-barcoded 5' primer, a second PCR was run for about 6 to 12 cycles. Using its own MiXCR run on the 5' RACE reads, TCRdb lists one record per CDR3 protein. The sample has some 1.5 million distinct CDR3 sequences; approximately 30% are singletons. The material sequenced was blood. All receptors come from a woman aged 25 to 45 in good health.

The sample holds a few counts of this clonotype. This sequence joins TRBV19 and TRBJ2-1, with D unclear. V was clipped by 3 bases and J by 6 bases, with 6 bases between them. CDR1 and CDR2 (germline): LNHDA, SQIVND (reference sequence). There are 12 residues in the CDR3. CDR3 nucleotides: TGTGCCAGTAGTATTTGGGGCAATGAGCAGTTCTTC. This gives the protein CASSIWGNEQFF.

Ten or more counts support this clonotype. The chain carries TRBV5-1 and TRBJ2-7, with 7 bases that match TRBD2. The J segment lost 1 base and the V segment lost 3 bases, leaving 4 bases of the junction unmatched. This CDR3 contains 14 residues. From germline, CDR1 is SGHRS and CDR2 YFSETQ. The CDR3 DNA sequence: TGCGCCAGCAGCTGGGGAGGGGATTCCTACGAGCAGTACTTC. This translates into CASSWGGDSYEQYF.

This rearrangement joins TRBV21-1 to TRBJ2-1; the table's D call TRBD1 went unverified against the DNA. TRBV21-1 is a pseudogene segment. CDR3 size: 14 residues. CDR3 residues: CASKGYELDDEQFF. The CDR3 DNA reads TGTGCCAGCAAGGGGTACGAATTGGACGATGAGCAGTTCTTC.

This clonotype came up a few times. The rearrangement links TRBV20-1 to TRBJ2-3; 7 positions match TRBD2. Losses at the gene ends were 3 bases for V and 6 bases for J; bases not matched to a gene: 12. The germline V gene has CDR1 DFQATT and CDR2 SNEGSKA (reference sequence). This CDR3 comprises 15 residues. The CDR3 DNA reads TGCAGTGCTAGTCCGGGACTACTACAAACGGATACGCAGTATTTT. Protein product: CSASPGLLQTDTQYF.

This rearrangement joins TRBV4-1 to TRBJ1-4; no reliable D call. The germline CDR1 and CDR2 sequences are MGHRA and YSYEKL. The germline V and J ends were trimmed by 0 bases and 0 bases, with 8 bases remaining between them. This CDR3 spans 16 amino acids. The CDR3 is CASSQDPAATNEKLFF. CDR3 nucleotides: TGCGCCAGCAGCCAAGATCCCGCGGCAACTAATGAAAAACTGTTTTTT.

The chain is built from TRBV6-6 and TRBJ2-3, with a possible D match to TRBD2 (5 bases). The CDR3 is 13 amino acids. Germline assignment: CDR1 MNHNY and CDR2 SVGAGI (reference sequence). Trimming pared 2 bases from V and 4 bases from J, leaving 7 bases between. This CDR3 reads CASSYAGADTQYF. CDR3 DNA sequence: TGTGCCAGCAGTTACGCGGGCGCAGATACGCAGTATTTT.

The chain uses TRBV27 and TRBJ1-2; D gene uncertain. CDR1 and CDR2 from the germline V gene are MNHEY and SMNVEV (reference sequence). The CDR3 is made up of 13 amino acids. Trimming cost V 2 bases and J 7 bases, with 11 bases left between them. CDR3 in DNA: TGTGCCAGCAGTTTAAAAGGAGGCTCTGGCTACACCTTC. Residues: CASSLKGGSGYTF.

In regard to this clonotype: Compared with germline, one end of the junction differs, possibly owing to a read error. The chain combines TRBV4-3 with TRBJ2-7; the D gene is possibly TRBD2 (6 bases). CDR3 size: 16 residues. Per germline, CDR1 LGHNA and CDR2 YSLEER. The CDR3 nucleotides are TGCGCCCGCAGCCAAGATGTAGGGCAGACTAGGAACGAGCAGTACTTC. Translating gives CARSQDVGQTRNEQYF.

The J gene is TRBJ1-2, the V gene TRBV4-1; D call uncertain. Germline V lookup: CDR1 MGHRA, CDR2 YSYEKL. The ends were cut back, 1 base at V and 0 bases at J, with 9 bases in the middle. This CDR3 spans 15 amino acids. CDR3 sequence: CASSQAGATNYGYTF. In DNA form, the CDR3 reads TGCGCCAGCAGCCAAGCGGGAGCCACTAACTATGGCTACACCTTC.

The rearrangement links TRBV7-9 to TRBJ1-3; perhaps TRBD1 as D (5 bases). The CDR3 is 16 amino acids. CDR1 SEHNR and CDR2 FQNEAQ come from the germline V gene (reference sequence). With 5 bases removed from V and 0 bases from J, the gap between germline ends came to 14 bases. CDR3 region: CASSPGLRSSGNTIYF. The CDR3 DNA follows: TGTGCCAGCAGCCCGGGACTCCGGTCCTCTGGAAACACCATATATTTT.

The CDR3: CAINSGNYGYTF. The DNA for the CDR3 is TGTGCCATCAATTCCGGAAACTATGGCTACACCTTC. The chain uses TRBV10-3 and TRBJ1-2; unclear D gene. Germline V gene lookup returns CDR1 ENHRY and CDR2 SYGVKD. V lost 7 bases, J lost 2 bases, and 8 bases lay in between. This CDR3 spans 12 amino acids.

As for this clonotype: One base away lies a much larger clone, so this may be a sequencing read error. This sequence joins TRBV5-6 and TRBJ2-1, with D maybe TRBD2 (5 bases). CDR3 size: 15 residues. Looked up from germline, CDR1 is SGHDT and CDR2 is YYEEEE. DNA of the CDR3: TGTGCCAGCAGCTTGGCGTCTAGCTCCTACGATGAGCAGTTCTTC. Encoded protein: CASSLASSSYDEQFF.

This clonotype was seen ten or more times. V gene TRBV20-1 combines with J gene TRBJ2-6; D unclear. Trimming cost V 6 bases and J 2 bases, with 8 bases left between them. Germline assignment: CDR1 DFQATT and CDR2 SNEGSKA (reference sequence). This CDR3 has 13 amino acids. CDR3 DNA: TGCAGTGCCAGTGAACCTGGGGCCAACGTCCTGACTTTC. Encoded protein: CSASEPGANVLTF.

Comment on this clonotype: Its ends do not fully match the called genes, so a read error is possible. The J gene is TRBJ2-2, the V gene TRBV24-1; D possibly matches TRBD1 or TRBD2 (5 bases each). This CDR3 has 16 amino acids. The germline V gene has CDR1 KGHDR and CDR2 SFDVKD. The CDR3 DNA sequence: TGTGCCACCAGTGATTCCCTCTCCAAGGGGACCGGGGAGCTGTGTTTT. Residues: CATSDSLSKGTGELCF.

The chain employs TRBV11-2 and TRBJ2-1; D is tentatively TRBD1 or TRBD2 (5 bases each). The V gene lost 4 bases and the J gene lost 8 bases, with 18 bases spanning the gap. Germline-derived CDR1 and CDR2 are SGHAT and FQNNGV. The CDR3 length is 15 residues. The CDR3 DNA sequence: TGTGCCAGCAGCTCTCCCCGGGGCTCAGCCCATGAGCAGTTCTTC. Protein sequence: CASSSPRGSAHEQFF.

There are a few counts of this clonotype. The rearrangement uses TRBV6-6 and TRBJ2-1; 7 nucleotides match TRBD2. The germline V gene has CDR1 MNHNY and CDR2 SVGAGI (reference sequence). The CDR3 extends over 13 amino acids. V lost 6 bases, J lost 10 bases, and 9 bases stayed unmatched. The chain's CDR3 is CASRETGGREQFF. In nucleotides, the CDR3 is TGTGCCAGCAGAGAAACTGGCGGGAGAGAGCAGTTCTTC.

V gene TRBV5-1 combines with J gene TRBJ1-6; no clear D. Trimming took off 3 bases at V and 6 bases at J, with 10 bases between the two ends. The CDR3 is 14 residues long. Germline V gene data show CDR1 as SGHRS and CDR2 as YFSETQ. The CDR3 nucleotides read TGCGCCAGCAGCTCCACAGTGCCTAATTCACCCCTCCACTTT. Translating gives CASSSTVPNSPLHF.

The V and J genes are TRBV20-1 and TRBJ1-1, with unresolved D. Germline V gives CDR1 DFQATT, CDR2 SNEGSKA (reference sequence). The CDR3 is 15 amino acids. Trimming removed 0 bases from V and 2 bases from J, with 13 bases in between. The CDR3 here is CSARDDNPVNTEAFF. In nucleotides, the CDR3 is TGCAGTGCTAGAGATGATAATCCGGTCAACACTGAAGCTTTCTTT.

This chain joins TRBV27 and TRBJ1-5, with a tentative D call TRBD1 (5 bases). With 6 bases removed from V and 6 bases from J, the gap between germline ends came to 18 bases. In germline, CDR1 is MNHEY, CDR2 SMNVEV (reference sequence). The CDR3 length is 15 residues. As DNA, the CDR3 is TGTGCCAGCAGGCAAAGCTACAGGAAAGCTCAGCCCCAGCATTTT. Translation gives CASRQSYRKAQPQHF.

The rearrangement uses TRBV20-1 and TRBJ2-5; TRBD2 agrees at 11 bases. Germline lookup yields CDR1 DFQATT and CDR2 SNEGSKA (reference sequence). This CDR3 is built from 15 residues. V lost 2 bases and J lost 5; bases outside the gene matches: 7. CDR3 protein: CSARSASGGWETQYF. The CDR3, as DNA: TGCAGTGCTAGATCTGCTAGCGGGGGGTGGGAGACCCAGTACTTC.

This clonotype was recorded many times. The V and J genes are TRBV28 and TRBJ2-1, with 15 bases that match TRBD2. Germline V gene lookup returns CDR1 MDHEN and CDR2 SYDVKM. This CDR3 contains 17 residues. V was clipped by 6 bases and J by 5 bases; unmatched bases: 8. The CDR3, as DNA: TGTGCCAGCAGACTTCCGGGACTAGCGGGGGGCGACAATGAGCAGTTCTTC. Translation: CASRLPGLAGGDNEQFF.

This clonotype was counted a few times. The J gene is TRBJ2-5, the V gene TRBV10-3; a possible D gene is TRBD1 (6 bases). V was shortened by 3 bases and J by 4 bases, with 18 bases between the two germline ends. CDR1 is ENHRY and CDR2 is SYGVKD in the germline V gene. This CDR3 has 16 amino acids. CDR3 residues: CAISDSTRGRGETQYF. As DNA, the CDR3 is TGTGCCATCAGTGATTCAACTCGCGGCAGGGGAGAGACCCAGTACTTC.

Of note for this clonotype: One end of the junction fails to match germline, which may point to a read error. The chain has TRBV6-6 and TRBJ2-5; 11 bases are shared with TRBD2. The CDR3 extends over 17 amino acids. Germline CDR1 is MNHNY and CDR2 is SVGAGI (reference sequence). CDR3 amino acids: CVSSQPPASGRTETQYF. Written as DNA, the CDR3 is TGTGTCAGCAGTCAGCCCCCGGCTAGCGGGAGGACTGAGACCCAGTACTTC.

This clonotype showed up many times. The V and J genes are TRBV2 and TRBJ2-7; possible D gene TRBD2, 5 bases. Germline CDR1 and CDR2: SNHLY and FYNNEI. This CDR3 comprises 13 residues. Trimming removed 7 bases at V and 2 bases at J, with 12 bases between. The chain's CDR3 is CASTPPGTYEQYF. In DNA form, the CDR3 reads TGTGCCAGCACGCCGCCGGGGACCTACGAGCAGTACTTC.

The sample holds a few counts of this clonotype. This sequence joins TRBV20-1 and TRBJ2-7; maybe TRBD2 (7 bases). The CDR3 loop spans 15 amino acids. The V end was cut by 4 bases, the J end by 6 bases, with 22 bases between. Germline V lookup: CDR1 DFQATT, CDR2 SNEGSKA (reference sequence). The CDR3 nucleotides are TGCAGTGCTAACCTTCGGGGGCGGGAGTTTGGCGAGCAGTACTTC. This sequence encodes CSANLRGREFGEQYF.

As to this clonotype: A much larger clone sits a single nucleotide away, making a read error possible. The chain uses TRBV5-1 and TRBJ1-4, with unresolved D. The V and J ends lost 3 bases and 3 bases respectively, with 9 bases between them. This CDR3 has 14 amino acids. Per the germline V gene, CDR1 is SGHRS and CDR2 is YFSETQ. The CDR3 DNA reads TGCGCCAGCAGCTGGAGGAGCTCTAATGAAAAACTGTTTTTT. Its protein product is CASSWRSSNEKLFF.

This clonotype was observed a handful of times. The V gene is TRBV24-1, the J gene TRBJ2-5; D might be TRBD2 (5 bases). The CDR3 runs 14 residues. The V end lost 7 bases, the J end lost 1 base, and 12 bases lay between the germline ends. CDR1 KGHDR and CDR2 SFDVKD come from the germline V gene. In nucleotides, the CDR3 is TGTGCCACCAGCGCGACTAATCTCCAAGAGACCCAGTACTTC. It translates to CATSATNLQETQYF.

Ten or more counts support this clonotype. V is TRBV6-2 or TRBV6-3 and J is TRBJ1-2; 8 bases are shared with TRBD1. CDR1 MNHEY and CDR2 SVGEGT come from the germline V gene. The CDR3 length is 17 residues. V shed 5 bases, J shed 0 bases, and the junction held 11 bases outside the gene matches. The CDR3 loop reads CASSTPRQGIPNYGYTF. The CDR3 region has the DNA TGTGCCAGCAGTACCCCGAGACAGGGGATCCCTAACTATGGCTACACCTTC.

This clonotype has a handful of counts. The chain links TRBV5-1 to TRBJ1-6, with D possibly matching TRBD1 (6 bases). This CDR3 has 14 amino acids. Germline V lookup: CDR1 SGHRS, CDR2 YFSETQ. The V end was cut by 3 bases, the J end by 9 bases, with 13 bases between. The CDR3 bases are TGCGCCAGCAGCTCCAGGGGATTGACTTCACCCCTCCACTTT. Its translation: CASSSRGLTSPLHF. The variable domain in full, with the rest retrieved from reference TRBV5-1 and TRBJ1-6, is KAGVTQTPRYLIKTRGQQVTLSCSPISGHRSVSWYQQTPGQGLQFLFEYFSETQRNKGNFPGRFSGRQFSNSRSEMNVSTLELGDSALYLCASSSRGLTSPLHFGNGTRLTVT.

The V gene is TRBV19, the J gene TRBJ2-6; 8 bases map to TRBD2. The V segment lost 11 bases and the J segment 4 bases; nucleotides outside the gene matches: 7. This CDR3 comprises 14 residues. The germline CDR1 and CDR2 sequences are LNHDA and SQIVND (reference sequence). CDR3 coding DNA: TGTGCCTCATCGGGAGGGGACGGGGCCAACGTCCTGACTTTC. Translating it yields CASSGGDGANVLTF. Full variable domain (outside the CDR3, taken from reference TRBV19 and TRBJ2-6): DGGITQSPKYLFRKEGQNVTLSCEQNLNHDAMYWYRQDPGQGLRLIYYSQIVNDFQKGDIAEGYSVSREKKESFPLTVTSAQKNPTAFYLCASSGGDGANVLTFGAGSRLTVL.